A single sample is the source of the 31 T cell receptor beta chains below, sequenced in a study of regulatory T cells in long-lasting Graves disease. Combining iRepertoire HTBI primers with Arm-PCR of CDR3 regions, the authors built TCR beta libraries. TCRdb reprocessed the multiplex PCR reads with MiXCR, giving one entry per CDR3 protein. The top ten hold approximately 17% of the sample, which has a few hundred thousand distinct CDR3 sequences, approximately 10% seen once. Sample time point: newly diagnosed GD, antithyroid drugs for less than 3 months. Generation of the TCR library employed RNA extracted from PBMCs. The sample was also linked to a second study, of T cells in Graves' hyperthyroidism and ophthalmopathy.

This sample comprised peripheral blood mononuclear cells (PBMCs), obtained at new diagnosis, from a patient treated with antithyroid drugs. These receptors were collected from a young woman with Graves disease.

This clonotype was seen ten or more times. The J gene is TRBJ1-1, the V gene TRBV5-1; D remains unclear. Looked up from germline, CDR1 is SGHRS and CDR2 is YFSETQ. This CDR3 has 16 residues. The V gene lost 1 base and the J gene lost 1 base, with 14 bases spanning the gap. The CDR3 nucleotides read TGCGCCAGCAGCTTGCCCCTCGGTTTTGGGAACACTGAAGCTTTCTTT. This sequence encodes CASSLPLGFGNTEAFF.

The chain carries TRBV4-3 and TRBJ1-6, with D hard to call. The CDR3 sequence is 19 residues long. Germline V gives CDR1 LGHNA, CDR2 YSLEER. Trimming removed 1 base from V and 9 bases from J, with 25 bases in between. CDR3 DNA: TGCGCCAGCAGCCAAGTCCCGCCTCTACGCGGAATCTGGCGTTCACCCCTCCACTTT. It specifies CASSQVPPLRGIWRSPLHF.

This clonotype was counted at least ten times. The V and J genes are TRBV12-3 or TRBV12-4 and TRBJ1-2; D gene unclear. The CDR3 has 16 residues. Trimming took off 1 base at V and 1 base at J, with 13 bases between the two ends. Here the CDR3 DNA reads TGTGCCAGCAGTTTAGTCTCAGTGACCGATAACTATGGCTACACCTTC. This encodes CASSLVSVTDNYGYTF.

For this clonotype: A read error may explain this, as a much larger clone is one base away. The chain has TRBV6-2 or TRBV6-3 and TRBJ2-4, with D perhaps assigned TRBD1 or TRBD2 (8 bases each). The better agreement between TRBJ2-7 and the DNA end casts doubt on the J call. The CDR3 has 16 amino acids. Germline V gives CDR1 MNHEY, CDR2 SVGEGT. The CDR3 loop is CASSAGGQVNSYEQYF. The DNA for the CDR3 is TGTGCCAGCAGCGCGGGGGGACAGGTAAACTCCTACGAGCAGTACTTC.

A remark on this clonotype: The junction differs from germline at one of its ends, possibly a read error. This sequence joins TRBV27 and TRBJ2-6; either TRBD1 or TRBD2 may fit D (6 bases each). The CDR3 spans 14 residues. Germline CDR1 and CDR2: MNHEY and SMNVEV (reference sequence). The DNA of the CDR3 is TGTGCCAGCAGGTGGGGGGCTGGGGTCAACGTCCTGACTTTC. Translating it yields CASRWGAGVNVLTF.

In its sample, this clonotype was seen many times. V and J are TRBV20-1 and TRBJ2-5, with TRBD2 as a possible D gene (6 bases). CDR1 is DFQATT, CDR2 SNEGSKA, per germline (reference sequence). With 6 bases removed from V and 5 bases from J, the gap between germline ends came to 25 bases. The length of the CDR3 is 16 residues. Here the CDR3 DNA reads TGCAGTGCCGCCCTCTACGGGAGAGATGGGTTTGAGACCCAGTACTTC. Translating gives CSAALYGRDGFETQYF.

The chain has TRBV29-1 and TRBJ2-5, with D uncertain. The germline V gene encodes CDR1 SQVTM and CDR2 ANQGSEA. V lost 8 bases and J lost 2, with 12 bases in between. The CDR3 sequence is 12 residues long. The CDR3 loop reads CSLTRQQETQYF. In DNA form, the CDR3 reads TGCAGCCTTACGCGGCAGCAAGAGACCCAGTACTTC.

This clonotype was counted only a few times. The genes are TRBV7-9 and TRBJ1-3; D is ambiguous. This CDR3 has 18 amino acids. V was cut by 4 bases and J by 0 bases, with 19 bases left in between. Per the germline V gene, CDR1 is SEHNR and CDR2 is FQNEAQ (reference sequence). CDR3 in amino acids: CASSSLTEPPISGNTIYF. CDR3 in DNA: TGTGCCAGCAGCTCCTTAACAGAGCCACCGATCTCTGGAAACACCATATATTTT.

In the case of this clonotype: Possible read error: a much larger clone is one base away. This rearrangement joins TRBV7-9 to TRBJ1-3, with D perhaps TRBD1 (6 bases). CDR3 length: 14 residues. The V gene's germline CDR1 is SEHNR and CDR2 FQNEAQ (reference sequence). The ends were cut back, 6 bases at V and 0 bases at J, with 9 bases in the middle. CDR3: CASRPGASGNTIYF. As DNA, the CDR3 is TGTGCCAGCAGGCCGGGGGCCTCTGGAAACACCATATATTTT.

A word on this clonotype: A much larger clone is a single base away; this may be a read error. The chain is built from TRBV6-5 and TRBJ1-5; 10 bases are a match to TRBD1. Germline CDR1 is MNHEY and CDR2 is SVGAGI. The CDR3 covers 19 residues. V dropped 2 bases and J dropped 2; count of bases not matched to a gene: 12. CDR3 DNA: TGTGCCAGCAGTTACCCGTCATTTGGGACAGGGGCCGGCAATCAGCCCCAGCATTTT. This sequence encodes CASSYPSFGTGAGNQPQHF.

CDR3 DNA: TGCGCCAGCAGCCCGAGCCCTGGGGATACGCAGTATTTT. It is translated as CASSPSPGDTQYF. The rearrangement uses TRBV4-3 and TRBJ2-3; the D is unclear. This CDR3 contains 13 residues. Germline V gene lookup returns CDR1 LGHNA and CDR2 YSLEER. The ends were cut back, 4 bases at V and 6 bases at J, with 11 bases in the middle.

V usage is TRBV30 and J usage is TRBJ1-1, with no clear D. Per germline, CDR1 GTSNPN and CDR2 SVGIG (reference sequence). The CDR3 totals 14 residues. V lost 5 bases and J lost 3, with 16 bases in between. For the CDR3, the DNA is TGTGCCTGGGGGGAGTCTGGGTTGTACACTGAAGCTTTCTTT. It specifies CAWGESGLYTEAFF. The full variable domain, rest sourced from reference TRBV30 and TRBJ1-1, is SQTIHQWPATLVQPVGSPLSLECTVEGTSNPNLYWYRQAAGRGLQLLFYSVGIGQISSEVPQNLSASRPQDRQFILSSKKLLLSDSGFYLCAWGESGLYTEAFFGQGTRLTVV.

V usage is TRBV20-1 and J usage is TRBJ2-2, with 15 bases fitting TRBD2. Germline V gives CDR1 DFQATT, CDR2 SNEGSKA (reference sequence). With V trimmed by 7 bases and J by 7 bases, 10 bases remained unmatched. The CDR3 extends over 16 amino acids. For the CDR3, the DNA is TGCAGTGTTCGAGCCAGGACTAGCGGGAGGGACGGGGAGCTGTTTTTT. It is translated as CSVRARTSGRDGELFF.

The chain carries TRBV6-2 or TRBV6-3 and TRBJ2-7, with 9 bases lining up with TRBD1. The V gene's germline CDR1 is MNHEY and CDR2 SVGEGT. The CDR3 contains 14 residues. In DNA, the CDR3 is TGTGCTTCCAAGGGGACAGGGTCCCCCTACGAGCAGTACGTC. Amino acids: CASKGTGSPYEQYV.

This clonotype was found many times. The V call is TRBV7-2, the J call TRBJ1-5; D gene uncertain. V was cut by 0 bases and J by 7 bases, with 10 bases left in between. Per germline, CDR1 SGHTA and CDR2 FQGNSA. This CDR3 is built from 14 residues. The CDR3 DNA is TGTGCCAGCAGCTTAGCTGGTCTCCGCCAGCCCCAGCATTTT. Its translation is CASSLAGLRQPQHF.

In this sample, this clonotype turned up many times. This rearrangement joins TRBV20-1 to TRBJ1-6; perhaps TRBD1 as D (5 bases). CDR1 and CDR2 from the germline V gene are DFQATT and SNEGSKA (reference sequence). The CDR3 totals 14 residues. Trimming cost V 0 bases and J 6 bases, with 9 bases left between them. CDR3 amino acids: CSAREPGTNSPLHF. The CDR3 DNA reads as TGCAGTGCTAGAGAACCGGGGACTAATTCACCCCTCCACTTT.

Many counts were recorded for this clonotype. The chain has TRBV20-1 and TRBJ2-2; D might be TRBD1 (5 bases). The CDR3 consists of 16 residues. From germline, CDR1 is DFQATT and CDR2 SNEGSKA (reference sequence). V was pared by 6 bases and J by 0 bases, with 17 bases between. The CDR3 DNA reads TGCAGTGCCATTAGAGACCGACAGCCGAACACCGGGGAGCTGTTTTTT. It translates to CSAIRDRQPNTGELFF.

This clonotype has only one observation. This may be a read error: a much more frequent sequence differs by one nucleotide. The CDR3 ends on some other residue instead of the conserved phenylalanine or tryptophan, so this is likely a read error. The chain recombines TRBV12-3 or TRBV12-4 with TRBJ1-2, with D hard to call. The CDR3 sequence is 13 residues long. V was pared by 5 bases and J by 5 bases, with 12 bases between. CDR3 DNA: TGTGCCAGCAGTGAACAAGAGATATATGGCTACACCCTC. It translates to CASSEQEIYGYTL.

This clonotype was found a few times. V and J are TRBV11-2 and TRBJ2-1, with TRBD2 matching over 9 bases. Germline V gene sequence: CDR1 SGHAT, CDR2 FQNNGV. V lost 2 bases and J lost 6; bases outside the gene matches: 5. The CDR3 contains 15 residues. CDR3 bases: TGTGCCAGCAGCTTAAATGCGGGGGGGCTCAATGAGCAGTTCTTC. Protein: CASSLNAGGLNEQFF.

This chain uses TRBV3-1 with TRBJ1-4; D not certain. V lost 1 base, J lost 8 bases, and 5 bases lay in between. This CDR3 contains 12 residues. Per germline, CDR1 LGHDT and CDR2 YNNKEL (reference sequence). CDR3 loop: CASSQVREKLFF. The CDR3 DNA reads as TGTGCCAGCAGCCAAGTGCGCGAAAAACTGTTTTTT. The full variable domain, with the rest looked up from reference TRBV3-1 and TRBJ1-4, is DTAVSQTPKYLVTQMGNDKSIKCEQNLGHDTMYWYKQDSKKFLKIMFSYNNKELIINETVPNRFSPKSPDKAHLNLHINSLELGDSAVYFCASSQVREKLFFGSGTQLSVL.

The genes are TRBV5-1 and TRBJ1-2; D is unresolved. The CDR3 runs 19 residues. Trimming stripped 1 base from V and 0 bases from J, with 22 bases between. Germline V gives CDR1 SGHRS, CDR2 YFSETQ. The chain's CDR3 is CASSLRHVRQLSTNYGYTF. The CDR3 DNA sequence: TGCGCCAGCAGCTTGAGACACGTACGGCAACTATCCACTAACTATGGCTACACCTTC.

This clonotype was seen many times. The J gene is TRBJ1-2, the V gene TRBV12-3 or TRBV12-4, with D perhaps TRBD1 (5 bases). The ends were cut back, 1 base at V and 7 bases at J, with 10 bases in the middle. This CDR3 has 13 residues. As DNA, the CDR3 is TGTGCCAGCAGTTTAGTCAAAAGGGGTGGCTACACCTTC. Protein: CASSLVKRGGYTF.

The rearrangement uses TRBV29-1 and TRBJ2-2; D might be TRBD1 (6 bases). The V gene's germline CDR1 is SQVTM and CDR2 ANQGSEA. V was pared by 3 bases and J by 5 bases, with 10 bases between. This CDR3 has 13 residues. Here the CDR3 reads CSVDKQGTGELFF. The CDR3 DNA reads as TGCAGCGTTGATAAACAGGGTACCGGGGAGCTGTTTTTT.

This clonotype was observed at least ten times. The rearrangement joins TRBV2 to TRBJ2-7; D possibly corresponds to TRBD2 (5 bases). CDR1 is SNHLY and CDR2 is FYNNEI in the germline V gene. Between the trimmed V and J ends, which lost 1 base and 0 bases, there was a span of 13 bases. This CDR3 is 16 amino acids long. Here the CDR3 DNA reads TGTGCCAGCAGTGAAGAAGGACTCAACTACTCCTACGAGCAGTACGTC. It is translated as CASSEEGLNYSYEQYV.

In this sample, this clonotype turned up many times. The chain uses TRBV11-2 and TRBJ2-1; 9 bases fit TRBD2. J lost 9 bases, V lost 6 bases, and 6 bases had no gene match. The germline V gene has CDR1 SGHAT and CDR2 FQNNGV. The CDR3 has 13 residues. CDR3 bases: TGTGCCAGCAGGGCGGGAGGGCCCGGTGAGCAGTTCTTC. Translated, it gives CASRAGGPGEQFF.

This clonotype was detected ten times or more. The rearrangement joins TRBV7-8 to TRBJ1-3; TRBD1 aligns across 10 bases. This CDR3 region has 15 residues. Germline CDR1 reads SGHVS; CDR2 reads FQNEAQ. V lost 6 bases, J lost 2 bases, and 4 bases stayed unmatched. The CDR3 sequence is CASRSGTGAGNTIYF. The CDR3 DNA follows: TGTGCCAGCAGATCGGGGACAGGGGCTGGAAACACCATATATTTT.

A few counts support this clonotype. Sequence at one end of the junction differs from germline and may be a read error. V gene TRBV7-9 combines with J gene TRBJ2-5; no clear D gene. CDR3 size: 11 residues. Germline loops: CDR1 SEHNR, CDR2 FQNEAQ (reference sequence). As DNA, the CDR3 is TGTGCCAGCAGCTTAGACCGGGTCTATAGGTTC. It yields the protein CASSLDRVYRF.

This clonotype was observed many times. The chain carries TRBV7-2 and TRBJ1-2; D might be TRBD1 (5 bases). V lost 0 bases to trimming and J lost 8 bases, with 7 bases between them. The germline CDR1 and CDR2 sequences are SGHTA and FQGNSA. The CDR3 covers 12 residues. For the CDR3, the DNA is TGTGCCAGCAGCTTAGCAGGGGACGGCTACACCTTC. Translating it yields CASSLAGDGYTF.

The V call is TRBV7-9, the J call TRBJ1-4, with D perhaps TRBD1 (5 bases). CDR3 length: 14 amino acids. Germline V lookup: CDR1 SEHNR, CDR2 FQNEAQ (reference sequence). V lost 1 base and J 4 bases, leaving 7 bases between the germline ends. CDR3: CASSLVRGNEKLFF. The CDR3 nucleotides read TGTGCCAGCAGCTTAGTGAGGGGTAATGAAAAACTGTTTTTT.

The V and J genes are TRBV4-1 and TRBJ2-7; weak D call: TRBD1 (5 bases). The V gene's germline CDR1 is MGHRA and CDR2 YSYEKL. The CDR3 length is 15 residues. V was clipped by 0 bases and J by 3 bases, with 12 bases between them. The CDR3 coding sequence is TGCGCCAGCAGCCAAGATTTACAGGTTAACTACGAGCAGTACTTC. Its protein product is CASSQDLQVNYEQYF.

V gene TRBV7-2 combines with J gene TRBJ1-1; unclear D gene. Per the germline V gene, CDR1 is SGHTA and CDR2 is FQGNSA. Trimming left V 5 bases short and J 3 bases short, with 16 bases between. The CDR3 is made up of 15 amino acids. The CDR3, as DNA: TGTGCCAGCAGCGCAGACCCCGGAGTATACACTGAAGCTTTCTTT. Residues: CASSADPGVYTEAFF.